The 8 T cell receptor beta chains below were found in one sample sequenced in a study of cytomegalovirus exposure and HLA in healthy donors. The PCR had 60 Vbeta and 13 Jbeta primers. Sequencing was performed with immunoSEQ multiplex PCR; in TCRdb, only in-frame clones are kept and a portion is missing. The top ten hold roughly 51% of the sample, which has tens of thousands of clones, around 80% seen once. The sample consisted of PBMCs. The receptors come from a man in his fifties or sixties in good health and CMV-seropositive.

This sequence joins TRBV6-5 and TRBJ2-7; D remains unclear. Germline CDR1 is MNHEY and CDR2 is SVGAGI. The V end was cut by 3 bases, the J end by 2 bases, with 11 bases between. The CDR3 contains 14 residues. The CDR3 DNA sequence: TGTGCCAGCAGTTATCGGGTCCCCACCTACGAGCAGTACTTC. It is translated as CASSYRVPTYEQYF.

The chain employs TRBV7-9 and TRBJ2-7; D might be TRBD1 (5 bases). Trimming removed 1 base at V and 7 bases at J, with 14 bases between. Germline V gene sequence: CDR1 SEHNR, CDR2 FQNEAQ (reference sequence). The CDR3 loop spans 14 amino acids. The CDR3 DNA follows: TGTGCCAGCAGCTTAGATACAGCCCCAGGGGAGCAGTACTTC. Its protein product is CASSLDTAPGEQYF. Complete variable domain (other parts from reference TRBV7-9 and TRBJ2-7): DTGVSQNPRHKITKRGQNVTFRCDPISEHNRLYWYRQTLGQGPEFLTYFQNEAQLEKSRLLSDRFSAERPKGSFSTLEIQRTEQGDSAMYLCASSLDTAPGEQYFGPGTRLTVT.

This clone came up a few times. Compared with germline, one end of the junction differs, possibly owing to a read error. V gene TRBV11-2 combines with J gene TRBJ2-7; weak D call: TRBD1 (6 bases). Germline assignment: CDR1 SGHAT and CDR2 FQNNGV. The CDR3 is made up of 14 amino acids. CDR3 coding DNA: TGTGCCAGCAGCCTAGAGACAGGCACCTACGAGCAGTACTTC. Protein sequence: CASSLETGTYEQYF.

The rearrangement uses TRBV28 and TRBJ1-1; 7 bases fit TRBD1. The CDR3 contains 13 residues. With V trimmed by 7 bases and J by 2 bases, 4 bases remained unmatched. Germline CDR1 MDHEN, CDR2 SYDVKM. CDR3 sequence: CASNGDSNTEAFF. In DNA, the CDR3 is TGTGCCAGCAACGGGGACAGTAACACTGAAGCTTTCTTT.

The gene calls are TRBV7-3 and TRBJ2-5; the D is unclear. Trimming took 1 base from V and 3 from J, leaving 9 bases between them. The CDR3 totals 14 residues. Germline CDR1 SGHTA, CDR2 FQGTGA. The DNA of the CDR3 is TGTGCCAGCAGCTTAATGGGCAGAGAAGAGACCCAGTACTTC. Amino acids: CASSLMGREETQYF.

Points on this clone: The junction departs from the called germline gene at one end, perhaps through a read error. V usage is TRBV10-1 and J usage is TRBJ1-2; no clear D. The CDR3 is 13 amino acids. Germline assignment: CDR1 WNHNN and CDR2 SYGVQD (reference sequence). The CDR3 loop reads CARRPPENYGSTF. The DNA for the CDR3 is TGCGCCAGAAGACCACCAGAGAACTATGGCTCCACCTTC.

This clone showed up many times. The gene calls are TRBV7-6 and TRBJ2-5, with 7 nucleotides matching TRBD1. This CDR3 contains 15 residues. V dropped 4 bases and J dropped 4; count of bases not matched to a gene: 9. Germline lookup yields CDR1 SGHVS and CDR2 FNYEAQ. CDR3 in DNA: TGTGCCAGCAGCTCCTACAGGGGAACCGGAGAGACCCAGTACTTC. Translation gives CASSSYRGTGETQYF.

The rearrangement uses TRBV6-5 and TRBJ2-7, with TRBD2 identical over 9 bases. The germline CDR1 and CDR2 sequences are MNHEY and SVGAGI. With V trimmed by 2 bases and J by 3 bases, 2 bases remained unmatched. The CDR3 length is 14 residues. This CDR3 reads CASSYGRGGYEQYF. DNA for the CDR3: TGTGCCAGCAGTTACGGGCGGGGGGGCTACGAGCAGTACTTC.